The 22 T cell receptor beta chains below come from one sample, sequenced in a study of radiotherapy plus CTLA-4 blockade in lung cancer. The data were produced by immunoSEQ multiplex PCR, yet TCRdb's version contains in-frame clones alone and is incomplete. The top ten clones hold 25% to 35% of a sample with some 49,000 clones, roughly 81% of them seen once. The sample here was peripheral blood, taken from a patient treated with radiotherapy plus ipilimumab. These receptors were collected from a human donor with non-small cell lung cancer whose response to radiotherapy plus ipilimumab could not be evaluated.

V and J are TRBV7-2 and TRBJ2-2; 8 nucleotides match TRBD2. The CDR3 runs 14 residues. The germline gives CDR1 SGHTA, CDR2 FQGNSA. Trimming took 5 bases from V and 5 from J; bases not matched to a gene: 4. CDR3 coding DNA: TGTGCCAGCAGCGACGGGAGGGGGACCGGGGAGCTGTTTTTT. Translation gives CASSDGRGTGELFF.

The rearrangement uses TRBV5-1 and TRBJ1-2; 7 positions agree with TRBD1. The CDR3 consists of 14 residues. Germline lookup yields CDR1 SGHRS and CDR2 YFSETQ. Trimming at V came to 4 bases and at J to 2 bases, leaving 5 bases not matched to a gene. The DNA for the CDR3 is TGCGCCAGCAGCCCCTCACAGGGGAACTATGGCTACACCTTC. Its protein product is CASSPSQGNYGYTF.

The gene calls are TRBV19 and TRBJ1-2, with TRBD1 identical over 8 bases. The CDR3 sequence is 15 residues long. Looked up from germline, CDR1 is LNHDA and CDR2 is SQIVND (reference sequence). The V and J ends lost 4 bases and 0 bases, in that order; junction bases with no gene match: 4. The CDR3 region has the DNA TGTGCCAGTAGTAACCCGGGACAGGCTAACTATGGCTACACCTTC. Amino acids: CASSNPGQANYGYTF.

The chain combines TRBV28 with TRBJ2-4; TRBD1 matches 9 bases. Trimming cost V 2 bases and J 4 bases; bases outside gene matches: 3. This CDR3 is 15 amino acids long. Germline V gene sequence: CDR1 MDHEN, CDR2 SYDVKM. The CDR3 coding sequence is TGTGCCAGCAGTTTAATTGGGACAGGGAAAAACATTCAGTACTTC. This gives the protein CASSLIGTGKNIQYF. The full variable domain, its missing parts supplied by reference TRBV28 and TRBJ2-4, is DVKVTQSSRYLVKRTGEKVFLECVQDMDHENMFWYRQDPGLGLRLIYFSYDVKMKEKGDIPEGYSVSREKKERFSLILESASTNQTSMYLCASSLIGTGKNIQYFGAGTRLSVL.

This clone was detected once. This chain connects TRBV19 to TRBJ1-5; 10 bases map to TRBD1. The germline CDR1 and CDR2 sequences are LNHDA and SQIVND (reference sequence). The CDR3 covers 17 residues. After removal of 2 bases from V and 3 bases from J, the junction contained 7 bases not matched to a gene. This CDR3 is CASSILAGQGDNQPQHF. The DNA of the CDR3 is TGTGCCAGTAGTATACTGGCTGGACAGGGGGACAATCAGCCCCAGCATTTT.

CDR3 region: CASSQGRGGLVDTEAFF. The CDR3 DNA follows: TGTGCCAGCAGCCAAGGCCGGGGGGGGCTAGTCGACACTGAAGCTTTCTTT. V and J are TRBV4-2 and TRBJ1-1; a possible D gene is TRBD1 (6 bases). CDR1 LGHNA and CDR2 YNFKEQ come from the germline V gene. The CDR3 loop spans 17 amino acids. V shed 1 base and J shed 3 bases, with 18 bases lying between them.

The CDR3 region has the DNA TGTGCCAGCAGCTTATCTAGGGGGCGGAGCACAGATACGCAGTATTTT. Translating gives CASSLSRGRSTDTQYF. The rearrangement joins TRBV7-2 to TRBJ2-3, with 7 positions matching TRBD1. Germline CDR1 reads SGHTA; CDR2 reads FQGNSA. Trimming removed 2 bases from V and 0 bases from J; junction bases left unmatched: 5. The CDR3 is made up of 16 amino acids. The variable domain in full, completed from reference TRBV7-2 and TRBJ2-3, reads GAGVSQSPSNKVTEKGKDVELRCDPISGHTALYWYRQSLGQGLEFLIYFQGNSAPDKSGLPSDRFSAERTGGSVSTLTIQRTQQEDSAVYLCASSLSRGRSTDTQYFGPGTRLTVL.

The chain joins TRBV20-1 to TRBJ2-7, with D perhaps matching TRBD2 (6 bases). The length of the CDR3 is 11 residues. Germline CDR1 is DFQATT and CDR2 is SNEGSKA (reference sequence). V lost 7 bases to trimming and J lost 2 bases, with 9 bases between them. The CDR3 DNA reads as TGCAGTGGAGGGACTCCCTACGAGCAGTACTTC. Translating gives CSGGTPYEQYF.

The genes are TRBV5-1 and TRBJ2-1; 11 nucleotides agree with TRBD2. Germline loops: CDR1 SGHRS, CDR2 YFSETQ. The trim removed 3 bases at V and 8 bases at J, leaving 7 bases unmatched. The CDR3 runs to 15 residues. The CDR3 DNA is TGCGCCAGCAGCTACACTAGCGGGAGTTTCGATGAGCAGTTCTTC. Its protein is CASSYTSGSFDEQFF.

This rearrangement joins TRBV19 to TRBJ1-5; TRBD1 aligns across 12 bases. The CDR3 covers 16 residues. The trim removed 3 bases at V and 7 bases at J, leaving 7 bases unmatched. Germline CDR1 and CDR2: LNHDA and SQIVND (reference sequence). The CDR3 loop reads CASSITGTGGWQPQHF. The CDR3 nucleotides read TGTGCCAGTAGTATCACCGGGACAGGGGGCTGGCAGCCCCAGCATTTT. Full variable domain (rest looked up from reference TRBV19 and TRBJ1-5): DGGITQSPKYLFRKEGQNVTLSCEQNLNHDAMYWYRQDPGQGLRLIYYSQIVNDFQKGDIAEGYSVSREKKESFPLTVTSAQKNPTAFYLCASSITGTGGWQPQHFGDGTRLSIL.

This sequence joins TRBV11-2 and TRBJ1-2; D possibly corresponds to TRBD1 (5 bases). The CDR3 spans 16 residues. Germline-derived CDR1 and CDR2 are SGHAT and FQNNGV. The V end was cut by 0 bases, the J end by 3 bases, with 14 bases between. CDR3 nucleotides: TGTGCCAGCAGCTTAGACGGAGGGGTAACACACTATGGCTACACCTTC. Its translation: CASSLDGGVTHYGYTF.

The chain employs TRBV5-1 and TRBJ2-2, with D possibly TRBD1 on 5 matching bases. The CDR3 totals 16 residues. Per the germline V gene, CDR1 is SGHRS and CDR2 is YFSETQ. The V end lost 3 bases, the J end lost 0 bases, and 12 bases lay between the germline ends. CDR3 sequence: CASSWMDTTNTGELFF. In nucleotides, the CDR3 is TGCGCCAGCAGCTGGATGGACACAACGAACACCGGGGAGCTGTTTTTT.

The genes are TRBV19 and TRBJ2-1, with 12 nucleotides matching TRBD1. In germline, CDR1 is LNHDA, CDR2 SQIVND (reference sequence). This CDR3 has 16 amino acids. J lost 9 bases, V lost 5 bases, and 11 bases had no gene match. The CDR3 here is CASSLMGQGASGEQFF. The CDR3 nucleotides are TGTGCCAGTAGTCTCATGGGACAGGGGGCGTCAGGTGAGCAGTTCTTC.

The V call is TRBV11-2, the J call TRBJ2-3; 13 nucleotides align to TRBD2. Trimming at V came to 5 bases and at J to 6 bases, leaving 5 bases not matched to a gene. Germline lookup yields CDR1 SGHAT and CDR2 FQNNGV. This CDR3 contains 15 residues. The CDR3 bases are TGTGCCAGCAGCCGGACTAGCGGGAGTGCTGATACGCAGTATTTT. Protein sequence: CASSRTSGSADTQYF.

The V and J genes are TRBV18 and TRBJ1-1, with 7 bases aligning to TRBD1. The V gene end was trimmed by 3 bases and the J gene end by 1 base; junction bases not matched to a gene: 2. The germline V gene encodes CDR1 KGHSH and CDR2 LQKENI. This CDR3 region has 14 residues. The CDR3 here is CASSPGQTNTEAFF. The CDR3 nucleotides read TGTGCCAGCTCACCGGGACAGACGAACACTGAAGCTTTCTTT.

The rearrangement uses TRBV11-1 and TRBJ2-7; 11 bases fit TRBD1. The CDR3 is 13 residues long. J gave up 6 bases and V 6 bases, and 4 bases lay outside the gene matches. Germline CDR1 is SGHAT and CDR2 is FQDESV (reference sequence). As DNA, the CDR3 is TGTGCCAGCAGAGGACAGGGGGCAAGCGAGCAGTACTTC. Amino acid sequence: CASRGQGASEQYF.

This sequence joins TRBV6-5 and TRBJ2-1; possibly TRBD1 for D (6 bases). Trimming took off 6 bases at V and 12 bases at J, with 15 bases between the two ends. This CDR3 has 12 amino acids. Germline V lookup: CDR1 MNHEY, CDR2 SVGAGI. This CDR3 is CASRNPGAGQFF. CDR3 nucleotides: TGTGCCAGCAGGAATCCAGGGGCAGGGCAGTTCTTC.

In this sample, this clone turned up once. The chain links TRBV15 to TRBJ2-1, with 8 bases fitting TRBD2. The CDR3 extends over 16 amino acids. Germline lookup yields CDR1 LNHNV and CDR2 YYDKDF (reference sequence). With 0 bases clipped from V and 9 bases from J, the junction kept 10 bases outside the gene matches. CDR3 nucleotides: TGTGCCACCAGCAGAGAACTAGCGGAAAGGTGGAGTGAGCAGTTCTTC. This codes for CATSRELAERWSEQFF.

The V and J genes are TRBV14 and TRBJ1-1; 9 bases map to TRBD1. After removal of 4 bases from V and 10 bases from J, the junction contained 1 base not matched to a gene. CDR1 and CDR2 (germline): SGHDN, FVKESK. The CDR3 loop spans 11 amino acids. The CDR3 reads CASSLGQGAFF. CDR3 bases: TGTGCCAGCAGCCTGGGACAGGGAGCTTTCTTT.

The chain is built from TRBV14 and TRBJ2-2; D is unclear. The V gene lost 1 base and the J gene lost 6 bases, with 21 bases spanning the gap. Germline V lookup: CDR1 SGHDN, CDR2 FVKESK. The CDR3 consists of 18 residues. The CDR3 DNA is TGTGCCAGCAGCCAAGGGGTATCCGGGTCTCCCGGTGCCGGGGAGCTGTTTTTT. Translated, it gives CASSQGVSGSPGAGELFF. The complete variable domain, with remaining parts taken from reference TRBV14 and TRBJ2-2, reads EAGVTQFPSHSVIEKGQTVTLRCDPISGHDNLYWYRRVMGKEIKFLLHFVKESKQDESGMPNNRFLAERTGGTYSTLKVQPAELEDSGVYFCASSQGVSGSPGAGELFFGEGSRLTVL.

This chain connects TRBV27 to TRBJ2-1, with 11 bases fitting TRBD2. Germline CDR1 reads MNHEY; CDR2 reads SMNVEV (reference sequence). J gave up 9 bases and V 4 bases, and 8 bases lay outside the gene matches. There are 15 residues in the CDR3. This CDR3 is CASSSLAGAPREQFF. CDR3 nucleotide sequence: TGTGCCAGCAGTTCACTAGCGGGAGCACCGCGTGAGCAGTTCTTC.

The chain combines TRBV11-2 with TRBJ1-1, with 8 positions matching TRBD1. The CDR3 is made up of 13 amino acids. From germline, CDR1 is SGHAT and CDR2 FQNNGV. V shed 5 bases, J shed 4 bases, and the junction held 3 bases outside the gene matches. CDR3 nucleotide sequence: TGTGCCAGCAGCCCAGACAGGGGCACTGAAGCTTTCTTT. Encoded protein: CASSPDRGTEAFF. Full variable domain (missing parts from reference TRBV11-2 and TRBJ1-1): EAGVAQSPRYKIIEKRQSVAFWCNPISGHATLYWYQQILGQGPKLLIQFQNNGVVDDSQLPKDRFSAERLKGVDSTLKIQPAKLEDSAVYLCASSPDRGTEAFFGQGTRLTVV.